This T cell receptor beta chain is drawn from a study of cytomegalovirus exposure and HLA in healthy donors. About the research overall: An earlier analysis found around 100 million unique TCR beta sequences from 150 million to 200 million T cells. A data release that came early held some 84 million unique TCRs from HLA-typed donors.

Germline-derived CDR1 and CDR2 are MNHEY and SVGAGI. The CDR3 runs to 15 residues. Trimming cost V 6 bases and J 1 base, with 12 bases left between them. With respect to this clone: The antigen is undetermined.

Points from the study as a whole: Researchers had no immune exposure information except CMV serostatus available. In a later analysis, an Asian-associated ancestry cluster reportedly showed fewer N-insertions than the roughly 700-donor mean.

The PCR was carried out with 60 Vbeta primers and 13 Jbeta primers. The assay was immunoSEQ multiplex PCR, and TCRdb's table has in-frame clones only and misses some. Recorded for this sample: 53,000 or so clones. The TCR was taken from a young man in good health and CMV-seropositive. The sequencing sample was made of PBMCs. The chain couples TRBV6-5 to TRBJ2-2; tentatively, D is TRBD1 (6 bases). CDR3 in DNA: TGTGCCAGCAGACCATCGGACAGGAACACCGGGGAGCTGTTTTTT. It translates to CASRPSDRNTGELFF.